The 30 T cell receptor beta chains presented below share a single source sample, sequenced in a study of blood T cell repertoires in COVID-19. Only in-frame clones appear in the TCRdb table, and some are missing; sequencing was by immunoSEQ multiplex PCR. The sample holds roughly 250,000 clones; about nine tenths are singletons and the top ten take around 7.2%. The sample taken for sequencing was peripheral blood. The receptors were sampled from a man between 60 and 70 years old who had recovered from COVID-19.

This clone was observed a few times. The rearrangement uses TRBV3-1 (or the pseudogene TRBV3-2) and TRBJ1-5, with D perhaps TRBD1 (5 bases). Germline V lookup: CDR1 LGHDT, CDR2 YNNKEL (reference sequence). V shed 4 bases and J shed 4 bases, with 14 bases lying between them. The length of the CDR3 is 15 residues. The CDR3 DNA follows: TGTGCCAGCAGCCTCGGGGGGTTTGGAAATCAGCCCCAGCATTTT. The encoded protein is CASSLGGFGNQPQHF.

V is TRBV7-9 and J is TRBJ1-1; D not resolved. Germline V gene sequence: CDR1 SEHNR, CDR2 FQNEAQ (reference sequence). This CDR3 has 12 residues. The V and J ends lost 5 bases and 3 bases respectively, with 7 bases between them. The CDR3 protein is CASSARDTEAFF. CDR3 nucleotides: TGTGCCAGCAGCGCCCGGGACACTGAAGCTTTCTTT.

V and J are TRBV27 and TRBJ2-1; 10 nucleotides match TRBD2. V was pared by 3 bases and J by 4 bases, with 6 bases of the junction left unmatched. CDR3 length equals 16 residues. Germline CDR1 is MNHEY and CDR2 is SMNVEV (reference sequence). The CDR3 DNA is TGTGCCAGCAGTTTTAAGCGGGGGGGCACATACAATGAGCAGTTCTTC. Its protein is CASSFKRGGTYNEQFF.

The chain has TRBV6-5 and TRBJ1-2; 7 nucleotides align to TRBD1. The CDR3 is 14 amino acids. Germline CDR1 and CDR2: MNHEY and SVGAGI. The V gene end was trimmed by 7 bases and the J gene end by 5 bases; junction bases not matched to a gene: 10. The CDR3 DNA sequence: TGTGCCAGCAAAACCGGACAGGCGAGATATGGCTACACCTTC. It is translated as CASKTGQARYGYTF.

This chain links TRBV7-2 with TRBJ1-2; weak D call: TRBD1 (6 bases). Germline CDR1 SGHTA, CDR2 FQGNSA. Trimming removed 5 bases from V and 5 bases from J, with 18 bases in between. This CDR3 spans 15 amino acids. CDR3 bases: TGTGCCAGCAGCCCCCGCTCCGGTGGACAGTATGGCTACACCTTC. Its translation is CASSPRSGGQYGYTF.

This sequence joins TRBV10-2 and TRBJ2-5; the D is unclear. Germline CDR1 and CDR2: WSHSY and SAAADI. The CDR3 runs to 14 residues. The V end lost 6 bases, the J end lost 0 bases, and 11 bases lay between the germline ends. As DNA, the CDR3 is TGCGCCAGCAGCGCGTTGAGGTACCAAGAGACCCAGTACTTC. Translated: CASSALRYQETQYF.

A few counts support this clone. The V gene is TRBV6-6, the J gene TRBJ1-2; perhaps TRBD1 as D (5 bases). Germline-derived CDR1 and CDR2 are MNHNY and SVGAGI (reference sequence). V was shortened by 4 bases and J by 3 bases, with 9 bases between the two germline ends. CDR3 length equals 13 residues. The CDR3 DNA sequence: TGTGCCAGCAGTTCCGACAGCCACTATGGCTACACCTTC. Translated: CASSSDSHYGYTF.

The genes are TRBV6-5 and TRBJ2-1, with D possibly matching TRBD1 (6 bases). The CDR3 runs 14 residues. Germline assignment: CDR1 MNHEY and CDR2 SVGAGI. Trimming removed 6 bases from V and 4 bases from J, with 13 bases in between. In nucleotides, the CDR3 is TGTGCCAGCAGCAGGCAGGGGCAATACAATGAGCAGTTCTTC. This sequence encodes CASSRQGQYNEQFF.

V usage is TRBV29-1 and J usage is TRBJ1-1, with D possibly being TRBD1 (6 bases). The CDR3 consists of 14 residues. The germline V gene has CDR1 SQVTM and CDR2 ANQGSEA. Trimming left V 5 bases short and J 10 bases short, with 23 bases between. CDR3: CSVQRTRDNRGAFF. The CDR3, as DNA: TGCAGCGTTCAACGAACCCGGGACAATCGTGGAGCTTTCTTT.

Points on this clone: At one end the junction does not follow the germline gene, possibly because of a read error. The rearrangement joins TRBV5-1 to TRBJ2-4; D possibly corresponds to TRBD2 (5 bases). CDR3 length: 14 amino acids. Germline V gene sequence: CDR1 SGHRS, CDR2 YFSETQ. For the CDR3, the DNA is TGCGCCAGCAGCCCGGGCGAATATGCGCAGCGGTCGAACTTC. Translating it yields CASSPGEYAQRSNF.

The chain has TRBV5-6 and TRBJ1-1; the D is unclear. The germline CDR1 and CDR2 sequences are SGHDT and YYEEEE. The CDR3 has 12 residues. The germline V and J ends were trimmed by 0 bases and 8 bases, with 8 bases remaining between them. The CDR3 reads CASSLGSSEAFF. As DNA, the CDR3 is TGTGCCAGCAGCTTGGGTAGCTCCGAAGCTTTCTTT. Combining the CDR3 with reference TRBV5-6 and TRBJ1-1 gives the whole variable domain DAGVTQSPTHLIKTRGQQVTLRCSPKSGHDTVSWYQQALGQGPQFIFQYYEEEERQRGNFPDRFSGHQFPNYSSELNVNALLLGDSALYLCASSLGSSEAFFGQGTRLTVV.

This clone came up once. The CDR3 nucleotides are TGTGCCAGCAGCGTAGAGGGGCGATCTGGGGCCAACGTCCTGACTTTC. This codes for CASSVEGRSGANVLTF. V and J are TRBV9 and TRBJ2-6; TRBD1 is a possible D gene (5 bases). V was pared by 0 bases and J by 1 base, with 8 bases between. Germline CDR1 is SGDLS and CDR2 is YYNGEE. The length of the CDR3 is 16 residues.

This clone is a singleton in its sample. V and J are TRBV5-1 and TRBJ1-2, with 7 bases fitting TRBD1. The J segment lost 8 bases and the V segment lost 5 bases, leaving 9 bases of the junction unmatched. Germline V lookup: CDR1 SGHRS, CDR2 YFSETQ. The length of the CDR3 is 13 residues. The CDR3 region is CASRIDRDGGYTF. The DNA of the CDR3 is TGCGCCAGCAGGATAGACAGGGACGGCGGCTACACCTTC.

The CDR3 DNA follows: TGTGCCAGCGGATTAACCGGGGGTGCTAATGAAAAACTGTTTTTT. This encodes CASGLTGGANEKLFF. V is TRBV25-1 and J is TRBJ1-4, with D tentatively TRBD1 (5 bases). CDR3 length: 15 residues. V shed 8 bases and J shed 3 bases, with 16 bases lying between them. Germline V gene lookup returns CDR1 MGHDK and CDR2 SYGVNS.

The V call is TRBV7-8, the J call TRBJ1-1; D unclear. The CDR3 runs to 17 residues. CDR1 is SGHVS and CDR2 is FQNEAQ in the germline V gene. V lost 1 base to trimming and J lost 3 bases, with 18 bases between them. The DNA of the CDR3 is TGTGCCAGCAGCTTAGTGGCAGTCAGTTTGCGGGACACTGAAGCTTTCTTT. The encoded protein is CASSLVAVSLRDTEAFF. The entire variable domain, with the rest obtained from reference TRBV7-8 and TRBJ1-1, is as follows: GAGVSQSPRYKVAKRGQDVALRCDPISGHVSLFWYQQALGQGPEFLTYFQNEAQLDKSGLPSDRFFAERPEGSVSTLKIQRTQQEDSAVYLCASSLVAVSLRDTEAFFGQGTRLTVV.

CDR3: CATSRGSRLSSYEQYF. CDR3 bases: TGTGCCACCAGCAGAGGATCCAGGCTCAGCTCCTACGAGCAGTACTTC. This chain joins TRBV15 and TRBJ2-7; D not resolved. V gave up 1 base and J gave up 0 bases, with 13 bases separating them. Looked up from germline, CDR1 is LNHNV and CDR2 is YYDKDF (reference sequence). This CDR3 is 16 amino acids long.

The V gene is TRBV10-2, the J gene TRBJ2-3; 10 bases line up with TRBD2. Germline V lookup: CDR1 WSHSY, CDR2 SAAADI. The CDR3 consists of 14 residues. The V segment lost 9 bases and the J segment 6 bases; nucleotides outside the gene matches: 9. CDR3 in DNA: TGCGCCAGTAGAAGCGGGGGGGCCTCCGATACGCAGTATTTT. It codes for CASRSGGASDTQYF.

The chain couples TRBV2 to TRBJ1-6, with D unresolved. Germline V gene lookup returns CDR1 SNHLY and CDR2 FYNNEI. The ends were cut back, 5 bases at V and 12 bases at J, with 14 bases in the middle. CDR3 size: 13 residues. CDR3 in DNA: TGTGCCAGCAGTAATCTCCATGAGGGACCCCTCCACTTT. This encodes CASSNLHEGPLHF.

The rearrangement links TRBV19 to TRBJ1-3, with D maybe TRBD1 (6 bases). The V and J ends lost 2 bases and 4 bases respectively, with 9 bases between them. The CDR3 has 14 amino acids. Germline lookup yields CDR1 LNHDA and CDR2 SQIVND (reference sequence). The CDR3 protein is CASSINRVGNTIYF. CDR3 nucleotides: TGTGCCAGTAGTATAAACAGGGTCGGAAACACCATATATTTT.

J is TRBJ2-7 and V is TRBV9, with 9 bases fitting TRBD1. Trimming cost V 3 bases and J 4 bases; bases outside gene matches: 8. Per the germline V gene, CDR1 is SGDLS and CDR2 is YYNGEE. This CDR3 contains 15 residues. This chain's CDR3 is CASSAGQGILYEQYF. The CDR3 DNA reads as TGTGCCAGCAGCGCAGGACAGGGGATTCTTTACGAGCAGTACTTC.

The chain is built from TRBV25-1 and TRBJ2-3; 9 bases line up with TRBD1. J gave up 4 bases and V 6 bases, and 14 bases lay outside the gene matches. CDR1 MGHDK and CDR2 SYGVNS come from the germline V gene. This CDR3 has 17 amino acids. The CDR3 coding sequence is TGTGCCAGCAGCCAACGATCGGGACAGGGTCCCGCAGATACGCAGTATTTT. This gives the protein CASSQRSGQGPADTQYF.

This clone has a single count. V usage is TRBV18 and J usage is TRBJ1-1, with 7 bases aligning to TRBD1. V lost 2 bases and J lost 11; bases outside the gene matches: 14. The length of the CDR3 is 15 residues. Germline CDR1 reads KGHSH; CDR2 reads LQKENI. Here the CDR3 DNA reads TGTGCCAGCTCACCAGGAAGGGGGCGCGATATCGTGGCTTTCTTT. Its translation is CASSPGRGRDIVAFF.

The chain carries TRBV5-5 and TRBJ2-7; 11 positions match TRBD1. Losses at the gene ends were 4 bases for V and 6 bases for J; bases not matched to a gene: 9. There are 15 residues in the CDR3. Germline V gene lookup returns CDR1 SGHKS and CDR2 YYEKEE (reference sequence). The CDR3 DNA follows: TGTGCCAGCAGCCCCCGTGGGACAGGGGGTAGCGAGCAGTACTTC. It specifies CASSPRGTGGSEQYF.

This chain connects TRBV6-2 or TRBV6-3 to TRBJ1-1, with TRBD1 as a possible D gene (5 bases). This CDR3 spans 15 amino acids. The germline gives CDR1 MNHEY, CDR2 SVGEGT. Trimming cost V 0 bases and J 0 bases, with 8 bases left between them. The CDR3 bases are TGTGCCAGCAGTTACTCGACGACAGTGAACACTGAAGCTTTCTTT. Translation: CASSYSTTVNTEAFF.

The chain uses TRBV6-5 and TRBJ2-4, with 7 positions matching TRBD2. The CDR3 spans 10 residues. Trimming took 11 bases from V and 7 from J; bases not matched to a gene: 2. Germline V gives CDR1 MNHEY, CDR2 SVGAGI. The CDR3 sequence: CAGGGNIQYF. In DNA form, the CDR3 reads TGTGCCGGCGGGGGTAACATTCAGTACTTC.

The V gene is TRBV15, the J gene TRBJ1-6; TRBD1 matches 8 bases. Unmatched junction bases numbered 4, after V lost 0 bases and J lost 6 bases. Germline loops: CDR1 LNHNV, CDR2 YYDKDF (reference sequence). This CDR3 has 16 residues. The CDR3, as DNA: TGTGCCACCAGCAGAGACAGGGGGCAATCTAATTCACCCCTCCACTTT. The encoded protein is CATSRDRGQSNSPLHF.

The sample holds a few counts of this clone. The chain couples TRBV7-7 to TRBJ2-2, with 7 bases that match TRBD2. The CDR3 covers 15 residues. Germline V gene data show CDR1 as SSHAT and CDR2 as FNYEAQ (reference sequence). The V segment lost 1 base and the J segment 4 bases; nucleotides outside the gene matches: 3. The CDR3 DNA is TGTGCCAGCAGCTTAGAGCGGACTAGCACCGGGGAGCTGTTTTTT. It specifies CASSLERTSTGELFF.

The gene calls are TRBV6-2 or TRBV6-3 and TRBJ1-5; D gene ambiguous. The V gene's germline CDR1 is MNHEY and CDR2 SVGEGT. The CDR3 has 14 amino acids. The ends were cut back, 2 bases at V and 4 bases at J, with 9 bases in the middle. Here the CDR3 reads CASSYRLSNQPQHF. DNA of the CDR3: TGTGCCAGCAGTTACCGTCTCAGTAATCAGCCCCAGCATTTT.

This sequence joins TRBV6-6 and TRBJ2-3, with 9 bases matching TRBD2. CDR1 MNHNY and CDR2 SVGAGI come from the germline V gene (reference sequence). The trim removed 7 bases at V and 4 bases at J, leaving 12 bases unmatched. The CDR3 spans 16 residues. The CDR3 is CASNDAWRGGPDTQYF. In nucleotides, the CDR3 is TGTGCCAGCAACGACGCTTGGCGGGGGGGCCCAGATACGCAGTATTTT.

The chain combines TRBV5-1 with TRBJ1-5, with 7 nucleotides matching TRBD1. Germline V gene lookup returns CDR1 SGHRS and CDR2 YFSETQ. The CDR3 extends over 15 amino acids. The ends lost 0 bases at V and 5 bases at J; junction bases unmatched: 5. This CDR3 reads CASSLEGTEYQPQHF. The CDR3 bases are TGCGCCAGCAGCTTGGAGGGGACAGAATATCAGCCCCAGCATTTT.